The clone carrying this T cell receptor (beta chain) was observed a handful of times. The same CDR3 is also encoded by other DNA sequences in this sample. The data were taken from a study of shared clonotypes between healthy human individuals. Produced via immunoSEQ multiplex PCR; TCRdb's table is partial and in-frame only. The table lists over a million clones, 75% to 80% of them singletons, with 0.5% to 0.65% in the top ten. Trimming cost V 7 bases and J 1 base, with 10 bases left between them. Germline values: CDR1 SQVTM, CDR2 ANQGSEA. There are 12 residues in the CDR3. The clonotype was recovered from a man aged 18 to 30 in good health. Some clones in this sample may be carry-over from other donors' samples. The chain carries TRBV29-1 and TRBJ1-1; D not certain. The material sequenced was memory CD4+ T cells from PBMCs. The sample's subset: CD45RA-negative fraction. CDR3 sequence: CSASPGNTEAFF. The CDR3 bases are TGCAGCGCGAGCCCAGGGAACACTGAAGCTTTCTTT.